The subject of this entry is one T cell receptor (beta chain). This clone turned up a few times. No cognate antigen has been identified for it. Per-base quality was not reported, and no clone a single base away is much larger than it. This sample was taken from a study of beta chain features in type 1 diabetes (dated by TCRdb to between 2017 and 2018). Regarding the complete study: Mean age, gender distribution, total cell number and subset yield were not different between patients and healthy donors. Across all samples, approximately 100 million sorted cells were examined, and cell number per subset correlated strongly with RNA yield. In the study, recently diagnosed type 1 diabetes patients and matched healthy donors were compared on the TCRB repertoires of their sorted circulating CD4+ T cell subsets. Regulatory and stem cell-like memory subsets were obtained from only 8 patients and roughly 8 healthy donors, while naive and central memory subsets were obtained from all 30 or so donors. The research as a whole found: Shorter templates might be favored by PCR, yet because patient and control samples were amplified and corrected together, any such skew would affect both groups equally. Because cDNA rather than genomic DNA was sequenced, highly expressing activated cells could have been over-represented, although no difference in activation and CD3 levels was found between groups. Because small numbers of individuals were included in the HLA sub-analyses, any influence of HLA type on TCRB rearrangement was left unresolved. Naive, central memory and regulatory TCRB repertoires appeared to be more alike among patients than among healthy donors. At VDJ recombination sites, patients with type 1 diabetes made fewer insertions and deleted more nucleotides, a pattern implying thymic rearrangement abnormalities. Type 1 diabetes patients showed a moderate but significant shortening of TCRB CDR3 length in all four CD4+ subsets.

From cysteine to phenylalanine, the CDR3 is 21 amino acids long. Just CDR3 DNA is preserved here, 63 bases in frame from base 1. In the germline V gene, CDR1 corresponds to SNHLY and CDR2 to FYNNEI. V is pruned by 2 bases and J by 5 bases, leaving 25 bases of the junction without a gene match. A single peripheral blood draw of approximately 100 mL on average was collected from each donor into heparinised tubes. A BD FACSAria II and a panel including CD45RO, CCR7, CD25, CD127, CD95 and CD27 were used to sort naive, central memory, regulatory and stem cell-like memory CD4+ T cells. A purity above 95% was achieved for all sorted populations. Right away, PBMCs were isolated by Lymphoprep density gradient centrifugation and were stained directly, with no culture step. To minimize batch effects, samples were stained and sorted in pairs, one healthy donor with one patient per experiment. The entire amount of isolated RNA was reverse transcribed using the High Capacity cDNA Reverse Transcription Kit, so the sequenced TCRB transcripts were expressed ones. Naive, central memory and regulatory T cell samples underwent deep immunoSEQ sequencing, averaging around 3.9 million total reads per sample. Sorted cells were lysed in RLT buffer, and RNA was extracted using DNase-treated RNeasy Micro or Mini kits according to cell number. To prevent cross-contamination, every cell subset was processed on its own, while patient and healthy donor samples were processed together. TCRB sequences were amplified from cDNA with the immunoSEQ multiplex PCR, producing 87-bp fragments spanning the CDR3 region. The amplicons were sequenced using the Illumina HiSeq platform. The original methods were these. Synthetic template baselines were used to correct PCR bias computationally, reads within Hamming distance 2 were collapsed, and singletons that could not be merged were discarded. Reads were aligned against IMGT so that V, D and J genes, CDR3 length and insertions or deletions at six rearrangement sites could be assigned. Clonotype counts were normalized to sorted cell number within each subset before computing true diversity and Gini coefficients with the tcR R package. Repertoire sharing was quantified using the overlap coefficient calculated on TCRB nucleotide sequences. Out-of-frame TCRB sequences from naive cells were analyzed as a proxy for the pre-selection repertoire. What TCRdb holds here is the immuneACCESS table cut down to in-frame rearrangements. Part of the clones is not present; checked against another copy, under half of the missing clones reflect an unresolved V gene, and the others are unexplained. Clonal size and the V and J genes are those of that table, whereas D and trimming came from the DNA. Present in this sample are 900,000 or so clones, 17% of which were seen just once. 0.02% to 0.03% of the sample comes from the top ten.

Sequenced: naive CD4+ T cells from blood. Sample cell subset or site, as interpreted from the label and publication: true naive CD4+ T cells. The sequence derives from a woman aged 18-35 years in good health. The V and J genes are TRBV2 and TRBJ2-5; 8 of the junction bases match TRBD1. CDR3 reads: CASSELRIPLDRETGAETQYF. The sequence in DNA is TGTGCCAGCAGTGAATTGCGAATTCCGTTGGACAGGGAAACGGGGGCGGAGACCCAGTACTTC.